The rows below give T cell receptor beta chains drawn from one sample of a study of blood T cell repertoires in COVID-19. TCRdb's copy holds only in-frame clones and misses some; the assay was immunoSEQ multiplex PCR. The table has roughly 49,000 clones, roughly 84% seen once. Material: peripheral blood. The receptors here all came from a man aged 45 to 65 with acute or convalescent COVID-19. Each CDR3 is given with its conserved first and last residue. The D gene is left open where the match is weak. Some rows have no size entry. The others give once, few or many, or a class for an expanded clone.

J,D,V,size,DNA,CDR3
TRBJ1-5,TRBD1,TRBV19,few,TGTGCCAGTAGTTCCGGGACAGCCTCAAATCAGCCCCAGCATTTT,CASSSGTASNQPQHF
TRBJ2-7,NA,TRBV5-5,NA,TGTGCCAGCAGCATCGGACAGCAGCAGTACTTC,CASSIGQQQYF
TRBJ1-2,NA,TRBV28,NA,TGTGCCAGCAGTCCCAGACAGGCTGGCTACACCTTC,CASSPRQAGYTF
TRBJ1-1,TRBD1,TRBV19,NA,TGTGCCAGCCTTAAAAGGACAGGCCTCGCTTTCTTT,CASLKRTGLAFF
TRBJ1-3,NA,TRBV2,NA,TGTGCCAGCAAGCTTAGTAGAGGGCTTGTTGGAAACACCATATATTTT,CASKLSRGLVGNTIYF
TRBJ2-2,TRBD2,TRBV5-1,NA,TGCGCCAGCAGCCGGGGGACTAGCGCGTCGGAGCGGGAGCTGTTTTTT,CASSRGTSASERELFF
TRBJ2-1,NA,TRBV7-9,NA,TGTGCCAGCAGCCAACAGGGACCCTACAATGAGCAGTTCTTC,CASSQQGPYNEQFF
TRBJ2-7,TRBD1,TRBV10-1,NA,TGCGCCAGCAGCCAGACCGGGACAGGGAAAGGAGAGCAGTACTTC,CASSQTGTGKGEQYF
TRBJ2-3,NA,TRBV27,NA,TGTGCCAGCAGTTCCCCGTCCGCGCTAAAGACAGATACGCAGTATTTT,CASSSPSALKTDTQYF
TRBJ1-1,NA,TRBV15,NA,TGTGCCACCAGCCCACGACGGACACCAAACGCTGAAGCTTTCTTT,CATSPRRTPNAEAFF